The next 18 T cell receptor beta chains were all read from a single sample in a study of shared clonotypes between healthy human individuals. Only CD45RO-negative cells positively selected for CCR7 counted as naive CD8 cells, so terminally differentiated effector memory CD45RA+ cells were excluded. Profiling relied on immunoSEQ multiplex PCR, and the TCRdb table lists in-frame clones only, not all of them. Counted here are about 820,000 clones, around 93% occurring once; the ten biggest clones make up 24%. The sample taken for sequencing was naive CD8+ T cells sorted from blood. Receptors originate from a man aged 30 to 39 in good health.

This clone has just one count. CDR3 residues: CASSYLTGGPNTGELFF. The CDR3 region has the DNA TGTGCCAGCAGCTACCTTACAGGGGGCCCGAACACCGGGGAGCTGTTTTTT. The chain recombines TRBV7-9 with TRBJ2-2, with 9 positions matching TRBD1. Germline CDR1 and CDR2: SEHNR and FQNEAQ (reference sequence). This CDR3 region has 17 residues. V dropped 4 bases and J dropped 0; count of bases not matched to a gene: 6.

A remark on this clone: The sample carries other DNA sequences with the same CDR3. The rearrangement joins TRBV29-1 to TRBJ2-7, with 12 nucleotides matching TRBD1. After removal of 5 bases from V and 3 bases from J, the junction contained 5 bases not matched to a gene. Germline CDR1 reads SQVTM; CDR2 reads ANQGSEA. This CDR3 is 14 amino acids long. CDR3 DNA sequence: TGCAGCGTTTCGGGACAGGGGGCATTCTACGAGCAGTACTTC. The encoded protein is CSVSGQGAFYEQYF.

The CDR3 loop reads CASTRAGITDTQYF. The CDR3 DNA reads as TGTGCCAGCACCCGGGCGGGAATCACAGATACGCAGTATTTT. The V and J genes are TRBV27 and TRBJ2-3; tentatively, D is TRBD2 (6 bases). Germline V CDR1 and CDR2: MNHEY, SMNVEV (reference sequence). This CDR3 is built from 14 residues. Trimming shortened V by 7 bases and J by 2 bases, and 13 bases separated the two germline ends.

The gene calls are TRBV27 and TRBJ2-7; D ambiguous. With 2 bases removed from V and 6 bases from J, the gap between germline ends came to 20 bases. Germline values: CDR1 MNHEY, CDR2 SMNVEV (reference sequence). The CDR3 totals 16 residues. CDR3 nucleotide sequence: TGTGCCAGCAGTTTAGGCCCGCGACCCAGCTCAAGCGAGCAGTACTTC. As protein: CASSLGPRPSSSEQYF.

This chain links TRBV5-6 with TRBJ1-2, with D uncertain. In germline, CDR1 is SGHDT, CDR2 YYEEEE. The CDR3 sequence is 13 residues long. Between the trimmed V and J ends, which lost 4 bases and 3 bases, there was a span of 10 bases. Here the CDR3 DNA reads TGTGCCAGCAGCACCACCAGCTACTATGGCTACACCTTC. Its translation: CASSTTSYYGYTF.

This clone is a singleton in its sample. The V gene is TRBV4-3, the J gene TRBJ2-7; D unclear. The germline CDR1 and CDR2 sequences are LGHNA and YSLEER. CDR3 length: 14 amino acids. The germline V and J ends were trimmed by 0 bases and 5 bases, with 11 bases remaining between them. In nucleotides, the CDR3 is TGCGCCAGCAGCCAAGAAATTTTAGAAGACGAGCAGTACTTC. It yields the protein CASSQEILEDEQYF.

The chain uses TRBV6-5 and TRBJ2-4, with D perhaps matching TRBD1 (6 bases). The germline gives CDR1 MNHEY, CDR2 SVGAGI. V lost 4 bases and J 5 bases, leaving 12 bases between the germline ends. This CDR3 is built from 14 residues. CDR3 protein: CASSSIGGQNIQYF. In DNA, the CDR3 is TGTGCCAGCAGTTCTATAGGGGGTCAAAACATTCAGTACTTC.

CDR3 residues: CASSAGGGVQETQYF. CDR3 sequence (DNA): TGTGCCAGCAGCGCCGGCGGAGGGGTTCAGGAGACCCAGTACTTC. V gene TRBV9 combines with J gene TRBJ2-5, with a tentative D call TRBD2 (6 bases). CDR1 SGDLS and CDR2 YYNGEE come from the germline V gene. This CDR3 region has 15 residues. Trimming took 3 bases from V and 5 from J, leaving 17 bases between them. Filled out from reference TRBV9 and TRBJ2-5, the complete variable domain reads DSGVTQTPKHLITATGQRVTLRCSPRSGDLSVYWYQQSLDQGLQFLIQYYNGEERAKGNILERFSAQQFPDLHSELNLSSLELGDSALYFCASSAGGGVQETQYFGPGTRLLVL.

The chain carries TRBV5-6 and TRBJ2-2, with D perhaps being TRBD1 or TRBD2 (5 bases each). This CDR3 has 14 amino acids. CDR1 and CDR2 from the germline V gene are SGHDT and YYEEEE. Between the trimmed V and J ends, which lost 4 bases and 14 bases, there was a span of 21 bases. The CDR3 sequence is CASSQLWDAVELFF. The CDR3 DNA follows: TGTGCCAGCAGCCAACTATGGGACGCCGTGGAACTGTTTTTT.

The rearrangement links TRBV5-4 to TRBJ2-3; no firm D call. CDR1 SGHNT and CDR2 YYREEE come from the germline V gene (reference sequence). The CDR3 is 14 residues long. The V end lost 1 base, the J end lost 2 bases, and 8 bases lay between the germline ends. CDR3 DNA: TGTGCCAGCAGCTTGCAACAGTACACAGATACGCAGTATTTT. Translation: CASSLQQYTDTQYF.

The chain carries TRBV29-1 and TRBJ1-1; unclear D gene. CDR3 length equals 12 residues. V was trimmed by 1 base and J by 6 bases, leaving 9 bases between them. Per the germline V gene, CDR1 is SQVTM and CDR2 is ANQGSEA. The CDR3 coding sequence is TGCAGCGTTGAAGGTGGCGGTCCTGAAGCTTTCTTT. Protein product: CSVEGGGPEAFF.

DNA for the CDR3: TGTGCCAGCAGCTTAGCGCCCACAGGTTTTAATGAAAAACTGTTTTTT. Amino acid sequence: CASSLAPTGFNEKLFF. This chain connects TRBV7-9 to TRBJ1-4, with D possibly being TRBD1 (5 bases). This CDR3 has 16 amino acids. CDR1 and CDR2 (germline): SEHNR, FQNEAQ (reference sequence). The germline V and J ends were trimmed by 0 bases and 4 bases, with 12 bases remaining between them.

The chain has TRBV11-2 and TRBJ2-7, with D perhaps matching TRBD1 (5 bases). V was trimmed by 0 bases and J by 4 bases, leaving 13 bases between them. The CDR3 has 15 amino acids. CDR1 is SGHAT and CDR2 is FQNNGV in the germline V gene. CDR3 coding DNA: TGTGCCAGCAGCTTAGAATCCGGGCCAGGGTACGAGCAGTACTTC. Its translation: CASSLESGPGYEQYF.

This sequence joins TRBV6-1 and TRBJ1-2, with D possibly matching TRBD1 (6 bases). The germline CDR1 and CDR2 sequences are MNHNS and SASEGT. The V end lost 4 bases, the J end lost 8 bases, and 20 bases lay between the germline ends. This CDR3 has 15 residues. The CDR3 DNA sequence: TGTGCCAGCAGTGTGACTCGGGGGCAGCTTTTGGGCTACACCTTC. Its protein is CASSVTRGQLLGYTF.

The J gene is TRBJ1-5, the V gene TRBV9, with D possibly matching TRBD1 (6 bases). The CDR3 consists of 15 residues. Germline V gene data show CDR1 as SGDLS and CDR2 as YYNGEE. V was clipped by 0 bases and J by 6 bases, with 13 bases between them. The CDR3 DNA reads TGTGCCAGCAGCGTAGAGGGGGTCCCGGCTCAGCCCCAGCATTTT. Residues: CASSVEGVPAQPQHF.

The CDR3 reads CASSQGGDRANTEAFF. Here the CDR3 DNA reads TGCGCCAGCAGCCAAGGGGGGGACAGGGCGAACACTGAAGCTTTCTTT. The chain is built from TRBV4-1 and TRBJ1-1; 9 nucleotides agree with TRBD1. Unmatched junction bases numbered 4, after V lost 1 base and J lost 1 base. The CDR3 extends over 16 amino acids. Germline lookup yields CDR1 MGHRA and CDR2 YSYEKL.

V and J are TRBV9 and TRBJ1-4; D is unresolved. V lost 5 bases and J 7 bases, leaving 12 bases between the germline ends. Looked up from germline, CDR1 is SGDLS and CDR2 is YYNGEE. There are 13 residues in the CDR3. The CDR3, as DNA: TGTGCCAGCAGTGAAAAATCGAGTGAAAAACTGTTTTTT. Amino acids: CASSEKSSEKLFF. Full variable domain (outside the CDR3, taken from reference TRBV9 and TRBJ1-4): DSGVTQTPKHLITATGQRVTLRCSPRSGDLSVYWYQQSLDQGLQFLIQYYNGEERAKGNILERFSAQQFPDLHSELNLSSLELGDSALYFCASSEKSSEKLFFGSGTQLSVL.

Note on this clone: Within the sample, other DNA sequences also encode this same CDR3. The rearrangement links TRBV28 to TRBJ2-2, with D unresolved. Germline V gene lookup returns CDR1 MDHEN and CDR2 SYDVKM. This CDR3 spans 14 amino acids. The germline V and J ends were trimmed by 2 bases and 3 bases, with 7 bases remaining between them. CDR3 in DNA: TGTGCCAGCAGTTTACGCAGTTACACCGGGGAGCTGTTTTTT. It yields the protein CASSLRSYTGELFF.